A selection of T cell receptor beta chains follows, all from one sample in a study of T-cell reconstitution after alpha-beta-depleted transplantation in children. In TCRdb, the PCR reads were re-called with MiXCR into one record per CDR3 protein. The sample lists over 300,000 distinct CDR3 sequences; about a tenth were seen once. The material sequenced was PBMCs from the stem cell graft donor, taken from the stem cell graft. These receptors all come from a human donor who donated a stem cell graft to a child with acute lymphoblastic leukemia. Each CDR3 is given with its conserved first and last residue. A D gene is named only where the DNA matches it firmly. Size values are once, few and many counts, or a class for expanded clones, and some rows have none.

v_gene	abundance	d_gene	j_gene	CDR3aa	CDR3nt
TRBV28	-	-	TRBJ2-4	CASSLLGAKNIQYF	TGTGCCAGCAGTTTACTAGGAGCCAAAAACATTCAGTACTTC
TRBV7-2	few	-	TRBJ2-7	CASSLEGFSYIADEQYF	TGTGCCAGCAGCTTAGAAGGGTTCAGCTACATAGCTGACGAGCAGTACTTC
TRBV12-2	-	-	TRBJ1-5	CASRLEGRPTAGQPQHF	TGTGCAAGTCGCTTAGAGGGGCGGCCAACGGCGGGGCAGCCCCAGCATTTT
TRBV5-5	many	TRBD1	TRBJ2-7	CASSFSGQGTPQQYF	TGTGCCAGCAGCTTTAGTGGACAGGGGACCCCTCAGCAGTACTTC
TRBV15	-	-	TRBJ2-7	CATSNGAAYEQYF	TGTGCCACCAGCAATGGGGCGGCCTACGAGCAGTACTTC
TRBV7-3	few	-	TRBJ2-5	CASSYSVTETQYF	TGTGCCAGCAGCTACAGTGTCACAGAGACCCAGTACTTC
TRBV12-3/TRBV12-4	-	-	TRBJ1-5	CASSFSGQPQHF	TGTGCCAGCAGTTTCTCCGGGCAGCCCCAGCATTTT
TRBV29-1	few	-	TRBJ2-7	CSVEVRGYEQYF	TGCAGCGTTGAGGTCCGGGGCTACGAGCAGTACTTC
TRBV7-2	few	-	TRBJ2-3	CASSFLGGGTDTQYF	TGTGCCAGCAGCTTTCTAGGCGGGGGCACAGATACGCAGTATTTT
TRBV7-2	few	-	TRBJ1-4	CASSLYSGTNEKLFF	TGTGCCAGCAGCTTATACTCGGGGACTAATGAAAAACTGTTTTTT
TRBV5-8	many	TRBD1	TRBJ2-5	CASSLRTGSGETQYF	TGTGCCAGCAGCTTGAGGACAGGGTCCGGAGAGACCCAGTACTTC
TRBV28	-	TRBD2	TRBJ2-5	CASSPLAAYQTQYF	TGTGCCAGCAGTCCGCTAGCGGCCTATCAGACCCAGTACTTC
TRBV9	-	-	TRBJ1-2	CASSADTGLGGYTF	TGTGCCAGCAGCGCGGATACAGGGCTCGGTGGCTACACCTTC
TRBV20-1	many	TRBD2	TRBJ2-1	CSARSPGLAGNEQFF	TGCAGTGCTAGAAGTCCGGGACTAGCGGGGAATGAGCAGTTCTTC
TRBV29-1	-	TRBD2	TRBJ2-3	CSVRSGSGGHTQYF	TGCAGCGTGCGCAGCGGGAGCGGAGGTCATACGCAGTATTTT
TRBV13	-	-	TRBJ2-2	CASSPTVSAGELFF	TGTGCCAGCAGTCCTACCGTGAGCGCCGGGGAGCTGTTTTTT
TRBV2	few	-	TRBJ1-1	CASSSQGVGEAFF	TGTGCCAGCAGTAGTCAGGGAGTCGGTGAAGCTTTCTTT
TRBV10-2	-	-	TRBJ2-1	CASSERGNEQFF	TGCGCCAGCAGTGAGAGGGGCAATGAGCAGTTCTTC
TRBV12-3/TRBV12-4	few	-	TRBJ2-5	CASSLRENPLETQYF	TGTGCCAGCAGTTTACGCGAGAACCCTTTAGAGACCCAGTACTTC
TRBV28	-	-	TRBJ2-7	CASSPINPGVRGTYEQYF	TGTGCCAGCAGTCCTATCAACCCAGGAGTTCGGGGTACCTACGAGCAGTACTTC
TRBV28	many	-	TRBJ1-1	CASSLGGPTEAFF	TGTGCCAGCAGTTTAGGGGGGCCCACTGAAGCTTTCTTT
TRBV28	many	TRBD1	TRBJ2-2	CASGDRLNTGELFF	TGTGCCAGCGGGGACAGGTTGAACACCGGGGAGCTGTTTTTT
TRBV5-1	few	-	TRBJ2-5	CASRYGGSETQYF	TGCGCCAGCCGGTATGGGGGCTCGGAGACCCAGTACTTC
TRBV7-9	-	-	TRBJ2-7	CASSLSLNPGEQYF	TGTGCCAGCAGCTTATCTCTCAACCCGGGCGAGCAGTACTTC
TRBV20-1	few	-	TRBJ2-1	CSAKDKSSYNEQFF	TGCAGTGCTAAGGACAAGAGCTCCTACAATGAGCAGTTCTTC
TRBV12-3/TRBV12-4	-	-	TRBJ1-2	CASSLDRRAYYGYTF	TGTGCCAGCAGTTTAGATCGAAGGGCGTACTATGGCTACACCTTC
TRBV4-1	many	-	TRBJ2-1	CASSQEYNEQFF	TGCGCCAGCAGCCAGGAATACAATGAGCAGTTCTTC
TRBV7-9	-	-	TRBJ1-3	CASSLGGGGSGNTIYF	TGTGCCAGCAGCTTAGGAGGGGGAGGCTCTGGAAACACCATATATTTT
TRBV20-1	-	TRBD2	TRBJ2-7	CSATLGTSGRRKQYF	TGCAGTGCCACTCTTGGGACTAGCGGGAGGAGGAAGCAGTACTTC
TRBV5-1	few	TRBD1	TRBJ1-2	CASSFTQGAYGYTF	TGCGCCAGCAGCTTCACCCAGGGGGCGTATGGCTACACCTTC
TRBV12-3/TRBV12-4	many	TRBD1	TRBJ2-7	CASRADRLGEQYF	TGTGCCAGCAGGGCGGACAGGCTGGGCGAGCAGTACTTC
TRBV3-1	-	-	TRBJ2-3	CASSQPRQNLYTDTQYF	TGTGCCAGCAGCCAGCCTAGACAGAACCTTTACACAGATACGCAGTATTTT
TRBV29-1	-	-	TRBJ2-5	CSVAGGDGETQYF	TGCAGCGTTGCTGGCGGGGATGGGGAGACCCAGTACTTC
TRBV20-1	few	-	TRBJ2-5	CSADRSGQTQYF	TGCAGTGCAGACAGGTCGGGACAGACCCAGTACTTC